These 25 T cell receptor beta chains share one sample of origin, sequenced in a study of cytomegalovirus exposure and HLA in healthy donors (dated by TCRdb to the late 2010s). Libraries came from the immunoSEQ multiplex PCR assay. This immuneACCESS table, as held by TCRdb, lists in-frame sequences with V and J called but not all clones. Of the missing ones, under half trace to an unresolved V gene in checked studies; the others have no known cause. Within this sample are some 120,000 clones, with 88% of them counted one time only. Roughly 1.4% of the sample comes from the top ten. Specimen: PBMCs. These receptors came from a man aged 30 to 45 in good health and CMV-seronegative.

This chain connects TRBV9 to TRBJ2-5, with D possibly being TRBD2 (6 bases). Germline V lookup: CDR1 SGDLS, CDR2 YYNGEE. Trimming removed 0 bases at V and 1 base at J, with 10 bases between. The length of the CDR3 is 15 residues. In nucleotides, the CDR3 is TGTGCCAGCAGCGTAGCGGGGACTCTCCAAGAGACCCAGTACTTC. Translating it yields CASSVAGTLQETQYF.

This chain connects TRBV18 to TRBJ1-1; 8 positions match TRBD1. CDR3 length: 13 residues. Germline CDR1 KGHSH, CDR2 LQKENI. V shed 2 bases and J 9 bases; nucleotides not matched to a gene: 5. The CDR3 nucleotides are TGTGCCAGCTCACCAACACAGGGGGGGAAAGCTTTCTTT. Translating gives CASSPTQGGKAFF.

The chain joins TRBV9 to TRBJ2-7; TRBD2 matches at 8 bases. J gave up 3 bases and V 0 bases, and 5 bases lay outside the gene matches. The germline gives CDR1 SGDLS, CDR2 YYNGEE. CDR3 length: 15 residues. The CDR3 DNA reads as TGTGCCAGCAGCGTAGCTCCTAGCGGGTTCTACGAGCAGTACTTC. Translated: CASSVAPSGFYEQYF.

The V and J genes are TRBV6-5 and TRBJ2-5; D is possibly TRBD2 (5 bases). Trimming removed 2 bases at V and 5 bases at J, with 15 bases between. The CDR3 is 15 residues long. Germline V gene data show CDR1 as MNHEY and CDR2 as SVGAGI. In nucleotides, the CDR3 is TGTGCCAGCAGTTACGGCACTAGGCGGCTGGAGACCCAGTACTTC. It codes for CASSYGTRRLETQYF.

The V call is TRBV6-1, the J call TRBJ2-1; 7 bases fit TRBD2. Trimming took 4 bases from V and 2 from J; bases not matched to a gene: 5. CDR1 is MNHNS and CDR2 is SASEGT in the germline V gene. The CDR3 has 15 amino acids. The CDR3 protein is CASSVLAATYNEQFF. The CDR3 DNA is TGTGCCAGCAGTGTTCTAGCGGCGACCTACAATGAGCAGTTCTTC.

V gene TRBV2 combines with J gene TRBJ2-6; perhaps TRBD2 as D (6 bases). The V gene lost 6 bases and the J gene lost 0 bases, with 12 bases spanning the gap. The CDR3 has 16 residues. Germline CDR1 SNHLY, CDR2 FYNNEI. The CDR3 nucleotides are TGTGCCAGCAGAGTAACCGGGAGCTCTGGGGCCAACGTCCTGACTTTC. Translation: CASRVTGSSGANVLTF.

The table lists this clone with a few counts. The chain couples TRBV5-8 to TRBJ2-5; D unresolved. CDR1 SGHTS and CDR2 YDEGEE come from the germline V gene. The CDR3 has 15 amino acids. The ends were cut back, 2 bases at V and 1 base at J, with 12 bases in the middle. The CDR3 loop reads CASSLALGPQETQYF. The CDR3 nucleotides are TGTGCCAGCAGCTTAGCCCTTGGGCCCCAAGAGACCCAGTACTTC. The entire variable domain, with the rest obtained from reference TRBV5-8 and TRBJ2-5, is as follows: EAGVTQSPTHLIKTRGQQATLRCSPISGHTSVYWYQQALGLGLQFLLWYDEGEERNRGNFPPRFSGRQFPNYSSELNVNALELEDSALYLCASSLALGPQETQYFGPGTRLLVL.

The CDR3 region is CASSEGTSGRNTGELFF. The DNA of the CDR3 is TGTGCCAGCAGCGAGGGGACTAGCGGGAGGAACACCGGGGAGCTGTTTTTT. The V gene is TRBV9, the J gene TRBJ2-2; 14 bases fit TRBD2. The CDR3 totals 17 residues. J was trimmed by 1 base and V by 3 bases; bases with no gene match: 2. Germline V gene lookup returns CDR1 SGDLS and CDR2 YYNGEE.

The chain couples TRBV2 to TRBJ1-1; D not certain. Per the germline V gene, CDR1 is SNHLY and CDR2 is FYNNEI. Trimming left V 1 base short and J 4 bases short, with 16 bases between. This CDR3 has 16 residues. The CDR3, as DNA: TGTGCCAGCAGTGAAGGAGGGAATCAGGCGGGCACTGAAGCTTTCTTT. Its translation: CASSEGGNQAGTEAFF.

The CDR3 region has the DNA TGCGCCAGCAGTGAGTCGGAGGGGGCTTACACTGAAGCTTTCTTT. This sequence encodes CASSESEGAYTEAFF. V and J are TRBV10-2 and TRBJ1-1; 7 bases match TRBD1. V was pared by 0 bases and J by 3 bases, with 4 bases of the junction left unmatched. The CDR3 length is 15 residues. Germline values: CDR1 WSHSY, CDR2 SAAADI.

The CDR3 DNA reads TGTGCCAGCAGCGTAGGGCCTGGAGCCACAGATACGCAGTATTTT. Amino acids: CASSVGPGATDTQYF. V and J are TRBV9 and TRBJ2-3, with no clear D. The CDR3 spans 15 residues. Trimming left V 0 bases short and J 2 bases short, with 10 bases between. Per germline, CDR1 SGDLS and CDR2 YYNGEE.

The chain employs TRBV6-1 and TRBJ2-7, with D maybe TRBD2 (6 bases). V was cut by 2 bases and J by 2 bases, with 13 bases left in between. The CDR3 loop spans 15 amino acids. Germline CDR1 is MNHNS and CDR2 is SASEGT. CDR3 protein: CASSEYRGSTYEQYF. The CDR3 DNA reads TGTGCCAGCAGTGAATATCGGGGGTCAACCTACGAGCAGTACTTC.

The DNA for the CDR3 is TGTGCCAGCAGCGTAATCGGAGCGGGAGGCTCTGGGGCCAACGTCCTGACTTTC. It is translated as CASSVIGAGGSGANVLTF. This chain connects TRBV9 to TRBJ2-6; 9 nucleotides match TRBD2. Germline-derived CDR1 and CDR2 are SGDLS and YYNGEE. The CDR3 runs to 18 residues. Trimming took 1 base from V and 0 from J; bases not matched to a gene: 5.

The DNA of the CDR3 is TGTGCCAGCAGCTTGGAGATGGAGAACTATGGCTACACCTTC. Its protein product is CASSLEMENYGYTF. This sequence joins TRBV7-9 and TRBJ1-2; D gene uncertain. This CDR3 is built from 14 residues. Trimming took off 3 bases at V and 2 bases at J, with 10 bases between the two ends. Germline V gene data show CDR1 as SEHNR and CDR2 as FQNEAQ (reference sequence). The full variable domain, rest sourced from reference TRBV7-9 and TRBJ1-2, is DTGVSQNPRHKITKRGQNVTFRCDPISEHNRLYWYRQTLGQGPEFLTYFQNEAQLEKSRLLSDRFSAERPKGSFSTLEIQRTEQGDSAMYLCASSLEMENYGYTFGSGTRLTVV.

The V call is TRBV4-3, the J call TRBJ2-2; 8 bases are a match to TRBD2. Trimming took 0 bases from V and 0 from J; bases not matched to a gene: 9. CDR3 length: 19 residues. Germline V gene lookup returns CDR1 LGHNA and CDR2 YSLEER. The CDR3 DNA follows: TGCGCCAGCAGCCAAGAGATGGCTAGCGGGTATACGAACACCGGGGAGCTGTTTTTT. Translated, it gives CASSQEMASGYTNTGELFF.

The chain is built from TRBV4-2 and TRBJ2-3; D possibly corresponds to TRBD2 (5 bases). The CDR3 loop spans 15 amino acids. V dropped 1 base and J dropped 2 bases, with 10 bases sitting between them. Germline CDR1 LGHNA, CDR2 YNFKEQ. The DNA of the CDR3 is TGTGCCAGCAGCCAAGGGCGACTAAACACAGATACGCAGTATTTT. Translated, it gives CASSQGRLNTDTQYF.

V and J are TRBV9 and TRBJ2-5; 7 bases fit TRBD1. This CDR3 spans 15 amino acids. The junction had 6 bases not matched to a gene; V was cut back by 3 bases and J by 1 base. Germline V gene sequence: CDR1 SGDLS, CDR2 YYNGEE. The CDR3 here is CASSGQTGPQETQYF. The DNA for the CDR3 is TGTGCCAGCAGCGGACAGACAGGGCCCCAAGAGACCCAGTACTTC.

The chain recombines TRBV27 with TRBJ1-5; TRBD1 is a possible D gene (5 bases). Germline V gene sequence: CDR1 MNHEY, CDR2 SMNVEV (reference sequence). V lost 3 bases to trimming and J lost 5 bases, with 8 bases between them. This CDR3 contains 13 residues. In DNA, the CDR3 is TGTGCCAGCAGTTTTTGGGGGGATCAGCCCCAGCATTTT. Protein sequence: CASSFWGDQPQHF.

The chain uses TRBV30 and TRBJ1-2; 7 bases line up with TRBD1. J lost 7 bases, V lost 2 bases, and 7 bases had no gene match. This CDR3 has 13 amino acids. CDR1 and CDR2 (germline): GTSNPN, SVGIG (reference sequence). CDR3 region: CAWSTGVDFGYTF. As DNA, the CDR3 is TGTGCCTGGAGTACAGGGGTAGACTTTGGCTACACCTTC. Full variable domain (missing parts from reference TRBV30 and TRBJ1-2): SQTIHQWPATLVQPVGSPLSLECTVEGTSNPNLYWYRQAAGRGLQLLFYSVGIGQISSEVPQNLSASRPQDRQFILSSKKLLLSDSGFYLCAWSTGVDFGYTFGSGTRLTVV.

V usage is TRBV27 and J usage is TRBJ2-7; 7 bases line up with TRBD2. The junction had 4 bases not matched to a gene; V was cut back by 3 bases and J by 2 bases. The germline CDR1 and CDR2 sequences are MNHEY and SMNVEV (reference sequence). This CDR3 region has 14 residues. The CDR3 sequence: CASSFEAGTYEQYF. The CDR3 DNA sequence: TGTGCCAGCAGTTTTGAAGCGGGAACCTACGAGCAGTACTTC.

The rearrangement uses TRBV11-2 and TRBJ2-1; TRBD1 is a possible D gene (7 bases). This CDR3 spans 15 amino acids. Trimming pared 5 bases from V and 3 bases from J, leaving 14 bases between. Germline loops: CDR1 SGHAT, CDR2 FQNNGV. The CDR3 is CASSPGQRVYNEQFF. DNA of the CDR3: TGTGCCAGCAGCCCGGGACAGCGGGTCTACAATGAGCAGTTCTTC.

This chain links TRBV19 with TRBJ2-1; TRBD1 is a possible D gene (5 bases). CDR1 and CDR2 from the germline V gene are LNHDA and SQIVND (reference sequence). The CDR3 has 14 amino acids. V lost 3 bases, J lost 3 bases, and 9 bases lay in between. CDR3 DNA sequence: TGTGCCAGTAGTATGCTCAGGGACTACAATGAGCAGTTCTTC. This sequence encodes CASSMLRDYNEQFF.

The genes are TRBV7-2 and TRBJ2-7; weak D call: TRBD2 (6 bases). V lost 7 bases and J lost 3, with 31 bases in between. This CDR3 is 19 amino acids long. Germline V lookup: CDR1 SGHTA, CDR2 FQGNSA. The CDR3 region has the DNA TGTGCCAGCATTTTTTACCGAGTGGGATCGTTGGGGGAGGTCTACGAGCAGTACTTC. It yields the protein CASIFYRVGSLGEVYEQYF.

The chain has TRBV27 and TRBJ1-1, with a possible D match to TRBD1 (6 bases). V lost 5 bases and J 4 bases, leaving 8 bases between the germline ends. CDR3 size: 12 residues. Per germline, CDR1 MNHEY and CDR2 SMNVEV (reference sequence). The CDR3 DNA reads TGTGCCAGCAGTGACAGGCGCACTGAAGCTTTCTTT. Translation: CASSDRRTEAFF.

The genes are TRBV11-3 and TRBJ1-1; TRBD1 might be the D (6 bases). The CDR3 has 14 residues. The V and J ends lost 6 bases and 5 bases respectively, with 16 bases between them. Germline values: CDR1 SGHNT, CDR2 YENEEA. The CDR3 DNA reads as TGTGCCAGCAGTTCTCAGGGGAGCGGTACTGAAGCTTTCTTT. This gives the protein CASSSQGSGTEAFF.